This TCR beta chain was found in a study of post-analysis software for immune sequencing data. Study-level findings and limits: Comparison of patients with controls showed five TRBV segments more frequent in patients, TRBV5-6, TRBV5-1 and TRBV20-1 among them. Those with multiple sclerosis, the patient group, showed significantly lower normalized Chao1 diversity than controls.

As regards this clonotype: Its antigen remains unidentified. One end of the junction varies from germline; a read error may be responsible.

TCR beta cDNA libraries had unique molecular identifiers. TCRdb reanalysed the PCR reads using MiXCR and keeps one entry per CDR3 protein. The sample has approximately 460,000 distinct CDR3 sequences, under 55% seen once; the top ten hold around an eighth. From germline, CDR1 is SGHRS and CDR2 YFSETQ. This CDR3 comprises 15 residues. The clonotype originates from a girl aged 5 to 17 with multiple sclerosis. The sample comprised blood. The V call is TRBV5-1, the J call TRBJ2-7, with 12 nucleotides matching TRBD1. The CDR3 is CASSYRDRGRYEQYF. As DNA, the CDR3 is TGCGCCAGTAGCTACCGGGACAGGGGGCGCTACGAGCAGTACTTC.